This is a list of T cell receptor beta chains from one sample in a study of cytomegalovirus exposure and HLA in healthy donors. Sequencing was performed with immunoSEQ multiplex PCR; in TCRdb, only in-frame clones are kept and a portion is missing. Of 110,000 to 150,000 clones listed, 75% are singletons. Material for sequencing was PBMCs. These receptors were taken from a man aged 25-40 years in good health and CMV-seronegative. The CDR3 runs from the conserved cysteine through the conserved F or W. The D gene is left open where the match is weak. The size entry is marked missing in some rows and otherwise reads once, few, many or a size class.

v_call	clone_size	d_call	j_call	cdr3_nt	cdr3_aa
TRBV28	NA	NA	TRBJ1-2	TGTGCCAGCAGTTCCCCCCGGACGGGATTGAACTATGGCTACACCTTC	CASSSPRTGLNYGYTF
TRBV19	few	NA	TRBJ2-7	TGTGCCAGTAGCTCCCGCGCATACGAGCAGTACTTC	CASSSRAYEQYF
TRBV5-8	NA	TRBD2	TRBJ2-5	TGTGCCAGCAGCGCAGGGACTAGCGGGGGCCAAGAGACCCAGTACTTC	CASSAGTSGGQETQYF
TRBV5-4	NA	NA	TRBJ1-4	TGTGCCAGCAGCTTGGGAGGCGCAAGTGAAAAACTGTTTTTT	CASSLGGASEKLFF
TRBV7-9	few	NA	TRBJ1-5	TGTGCCAGCAGCAGGGACACTTCGAATCAGCCCCAGCATTTT	CASSRDTSNQPQHF
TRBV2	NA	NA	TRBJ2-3	TGTGCCAGCAGTGAATTCGGGACAGATACGCAGTATTTT	CASSEFGTDTQYF
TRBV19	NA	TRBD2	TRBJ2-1	TGTGCCAGTCTCGGGGAGGGCCCGGGTGAGCAGTTCTTC	CASLGEGPGEQFF
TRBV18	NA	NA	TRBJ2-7	TGTGCCAGCTCACCACCCCTAGGCGAGCAGTACTTC	CASSPPLGEQYF
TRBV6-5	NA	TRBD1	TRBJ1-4	TGTGCCAGCAGCCCAACAGGGGGCAGTGAAAAACTGTTTTTT	CASSPTGGSEKLFF
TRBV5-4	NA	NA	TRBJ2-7	TGTGCCAGCAGCTTTGGACAGCAGTCCTACGAGCAGTACTTC	CASSFGQQSYEQYF
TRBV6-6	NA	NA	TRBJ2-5	TGTGCCAGCAGTTACGCTGCAGGTTGGGAGACCCAGTACTTC	CASSYAAGWETQYF
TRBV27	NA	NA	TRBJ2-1	TGTGCCGCAAGCGAGAACTCCTACAATGAGCAGTTCTTC	CAASENSYNEQFF
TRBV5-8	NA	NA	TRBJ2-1	TGTGCCAGCAGCTTGGGGGGGCGCAGGTACAATGAGCAGTTCTTC	CASSLGGRRYNEQFF
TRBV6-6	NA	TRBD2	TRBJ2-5	TGTGCCAGCGGACTAGCGGGAGGGGAGACCCAGTACTTC	CASGLAGGETQYF
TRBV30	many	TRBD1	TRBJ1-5	TGTGCCTGGAGCGGGACAGGCAATCAGCCCCAGCATTTT	CAWSGTGNQPQHF
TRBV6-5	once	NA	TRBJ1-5	TGTGCCAGCAGTCCTCTTAGCAGCCGCAATCAGCCCCAGCATTTT	CASSPLSSRNQPQHF
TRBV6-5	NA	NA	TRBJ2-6	TGTGCCAGCAGGGAGTCGTATACTGGGGCCAACGGCCTGACTTTC	CASRESYTGANGLTF
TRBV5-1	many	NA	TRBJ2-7	TGCGCCAGCAGCCGGACGGACGGGAGCGAGCAGTACTTC	CASSRTDGSEQYF
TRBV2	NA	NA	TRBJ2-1	TGTGCCAGCAGTGGGCGGAGTGGCTCCTACAATGAGCAGTTCTTC	CASSGRSGSYNEQFF
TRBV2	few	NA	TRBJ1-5	TGTGCCAGCAGCCGGGTTGACAATCAGCCCCAGCATTTT	CASSRVDNQPQHF
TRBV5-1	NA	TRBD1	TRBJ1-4	TGCGCCAGCAGCCCTATGACAGGGGGCTATGAAAAACTGTTTTTT	CASSPMTGGYEKLFF
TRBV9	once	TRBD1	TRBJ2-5	TGTGCCAGCAGCGCCTCCGGGACAGGGGGCGTAGAGACCCAGTACTTC	CASSASGTGGVETQYF
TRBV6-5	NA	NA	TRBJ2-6	TGTGCCAGCACCCCAGGACGGTCTGGGGCCAACGGCCTGACTTTC	CASTPGRSGANGLTF
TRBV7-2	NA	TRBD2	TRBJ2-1	TGTGCCAGCAGCGCAGATAGCGGGAATCGCAATGAGCAGTTCTTC	CASSADSGNRNEQFF
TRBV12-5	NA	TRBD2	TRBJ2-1	TGTGCCAGGGGGGGGGCCCTAGCGGGGGTAGACGGTGAGCAGTTCTTC	CARGGALAGVDGEQFF
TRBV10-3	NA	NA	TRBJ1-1	TGTGCCATCAGTGAGTCGGCAGGGGAGGCTTTCTTT	CAISESAGEAFF
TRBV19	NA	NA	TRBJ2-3	TGTGCCAGTAGTACACGACTAGACCATACGCAGTATTTT	CASSTRLDHTQYF
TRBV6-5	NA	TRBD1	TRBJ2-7	TGTGCCAGCAGTTTGACAGGGTACGAGCAGTACTTC	CASSLTGYEQYF
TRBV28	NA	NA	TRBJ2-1	TGTGCCAGCAGTTTAGGGTTAGGTGGGGGGGCCGGTCACAATGGGCAGTTCTTC	CASSLGLGGGAGHNGQFF
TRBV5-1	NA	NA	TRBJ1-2	TGCGCCAGCAGCCCTATATCTAACTATGGCTACACCTTC	CASSPISNYGYTF
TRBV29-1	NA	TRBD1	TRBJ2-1	TGCAGCGTTGCCCGGGACAGCTCCTACAATGAGCAGTTCTTC	CSVARDSSYNEQFF
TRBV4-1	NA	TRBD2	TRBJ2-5	TGCGCCAGCAGCCGGGGGACTAGCGGGTACACGGTGACCCAGTACTTC	CASSRGTSGYTVTQYF
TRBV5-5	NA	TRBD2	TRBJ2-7	TGTGCCAGCAGCTCCCGGGGGACCAGACTAGCGGGACTCTCCTACGAGCAGTACTTC	CASSSRGTRLAGLSYEQYF
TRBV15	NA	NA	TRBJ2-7	TGTGCCACCAGCAGTGGACTCGCCTACGAGCAGTACTTC	CATSSGLAYEQYF
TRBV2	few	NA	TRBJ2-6	TGTGCCAGCAGTGAACAGGCTGGGGCCAACGTCCTGACTTTC	CASSEQAGANVLTF
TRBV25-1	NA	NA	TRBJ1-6	TGTGCCAGCAGACAGGACCGTAATTCACCCCTCCACTTT	CASRQDRNSPLHF
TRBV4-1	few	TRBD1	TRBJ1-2	TGCGCCAGCAGCCAAGAGGGACAGGTGTATGGCTACACCTTC	CASSQEGQVYGYTF
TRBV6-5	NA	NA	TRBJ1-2	TGTGCCAGCACCCGGGACACAGACTATGGCTACACCTTC	CASTRDTDYGYTF
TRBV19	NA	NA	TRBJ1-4	TGTGCCAGTAGCGAAAGGGGTGGATCCTTCTGGAATGAAAAACTGTTTTTT	CASSERGGSFWNEKLFF